The following is a T cell receptor (beta chain) sequence with its context. It lacks a known antigen. Base qualities are missing; no much larger clone stands one base away. The CDR1 and CDR2 encoded by the germline V gene are KGHSH and LQKENI. From V the trimming removes 3 bases and from J it removes 2 bases, while the gene matches leave 12 bases of the junction unaccounted for. From the cysteine through the phenylalanine, the CDR3 covers 17 amino acids. Only the CDR3 DNA stays, 51 bases, in frame from base 1. The library was obtained by the immunoSEQ multiplex PCR assay. Rearranged TCR beta chain sequences were amplified using the hsTCRB Kit according to the manufacturer's protocol. Sequencing of TCRB libraries was carried out on an Illumina MiSeq. Processing in the source paper ran as follows. The proprietary platform of the kit vendor was used for demultiplexing, trimming and gene mapping. The source is immuneACCESS, and TCRdb retained only in-frame sequences with V and J called. Part of the clones is not carried over; for the studies checked, unresolved V genes explain less than half of this, and the remainder is unexplained. V and J calls and clone size are those listed in that table; D and trimming were worked out from the DNA. The sample profile shows 110,000 or so clones; 85% to 90% of them were found once. The ten largest clonotypes hold roughly 0.65% of the sample.

This sample was taken from a study of a mutant IDH1 vaccine in newly diagnosed glioma (dated by TCRdb to about 2021). About the full investigation: Patients were given eight vaccinations, in weeks 1, 3, 5, 7, 11, 15, 19 and 23, which matched visits V03 through V10. Longitudinal TCRB deep sequencing was performed for 25 to 30 treated patients wherever samples were available for exploratory analyses. Six visits were used for peripheral blood collection: V03 (baseline), V05, V07, V10, V12 and V13. Of the roughly 32 patients who were treated, approximately 60% were male and 37.5% were female, and the mean age was roughly 40 years. Vaccination began 4-6 weeks after radiotherapy alone, or alongside temozolomide cycles in the chemotherapy-containing groups. Before enrollment, most patients had been given radiochemotherapy with temozolomide as standard therapy, while the rest had received either radiotherapy alone or temozolomide alone. Here is what the overall study found, with its caveats: Pseudoprogression seemed to be unrelated to changes in the top peripheral T cell clonotypes found by TCRB sequencing. According to the authors, sample limitations meant that analyses of patient blood samples could not be reproduced. Immune responses induced by the vaccine were seen in approximately 93% of patients across multiple MHC alleles. Availability determined which PBMC samples were chosen for TCRB deep sequencing.

The time point label for this specimen denotes: week 11, during vaccination. Each vaccine dose, consisting of 300 ug of a 20-mer mutant IDH1 peptide in Montanide, was administered subcutaneously with topical imiquimod. All donors had newly diagnosed IDH1-mutant astrocytomas of WHO grade 3 or 4 that showed loss of nuclear ATRX. The samples were drawn from NOA16, a multicentre, single-arm, open-label phase I trial in Germany that tested a mutant IDH1 peptide vaccine in humans for the first time. Genomic DNA for TCRB sequencing was extracted from EDTA blood using the DNeasy Blood and Tissue Kit. The clonotype was recovered from a woman in her forties or fifties with glioma. The rearrangement joined TRBV18 to TRBJ2-7; TRBD1 matches 8 bases in the middle. The sample in question was PBMCs, obtained from a glioma patient whose treatment included an IDH1 peptide vaccine. The CDR3 reads CASSPADRGSQPYEQYF. The sequenced DNA is TGTGCCAGCTCACCTGCCGACAGGGGAAGTCAACCCTACGAGCAGTACTTC. The full variable domain, completed from the reference TRBV18 and TRBJ2-7 proteins outside the CDR3, reads NAGVMQNPRHLVRRRGQEARLRCSPMKGHSHVYWYRQLPEEGLKFMVYLQKENIIDESGMPKERFSAEFPKEGPSILRIQQVVRGDSAAYFCASSPADRGSQPYEQYFGPGTRLTVT.